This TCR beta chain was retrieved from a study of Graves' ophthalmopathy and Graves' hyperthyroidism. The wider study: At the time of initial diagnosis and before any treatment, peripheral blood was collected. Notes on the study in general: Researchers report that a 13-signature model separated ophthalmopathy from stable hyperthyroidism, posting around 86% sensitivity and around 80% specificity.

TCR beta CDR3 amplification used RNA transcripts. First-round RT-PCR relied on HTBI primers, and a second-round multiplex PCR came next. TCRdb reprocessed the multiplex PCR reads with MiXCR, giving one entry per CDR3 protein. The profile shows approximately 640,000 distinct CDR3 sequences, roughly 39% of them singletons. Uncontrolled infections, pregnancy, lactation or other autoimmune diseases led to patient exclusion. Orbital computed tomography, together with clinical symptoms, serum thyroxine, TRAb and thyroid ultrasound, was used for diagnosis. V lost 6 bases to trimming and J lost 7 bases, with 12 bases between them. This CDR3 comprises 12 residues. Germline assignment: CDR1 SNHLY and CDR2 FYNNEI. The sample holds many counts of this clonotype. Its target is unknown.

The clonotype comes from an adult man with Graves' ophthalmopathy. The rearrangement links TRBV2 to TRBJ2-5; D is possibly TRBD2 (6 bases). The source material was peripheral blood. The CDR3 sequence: CASSRGTSTQYF. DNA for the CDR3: TGTGCCAGCAGCCGCGGGACTTCGACCCAGTACTTC.